Included here is one TCR beta chain sequence, with context. The data originate from a study of blood T cell repertoires in COVID-19. V was clipped by 2 bases and J by 1 base, with 8 bases between them. This CDR3 is 14 amino acids long. The germline V gene has CDR1 SGHDN and CDR2 FVKESK. Per the original data handling: Amplifying reference gene primers gave estimates of nucleated cell counts. Sequencing used immunoSEQ multiplex PCR; TCRdb keeps in-frame clones, though not all of them. V and J calls plus clone size are reproduced from that table; the DNA served to infer D and trimming. The table lists 37,000 or so clones, 81% of them singletons.

Input material: peripheral blood. The sequence was collected from a man aged 80 or over with active or convalescent COVID-19. The chain carries TRBV14 and TRBJ1-1, with TRBD1 as a possible D gene (6 bases). The CDR3 protein is CASSQQGWNTEAFF. The DNA of the CDR3 is TGTGCCAGCAGCCAACAGGGGTGGAACACTGAAGCTTTCTTT.